This TCR beta chain was captured in a study of beta chain features in type 1 diabetes. The CDR3 extends over 18 amino acids. The germline gives CDR1 SGHNT, CDR2 YYREEE (reference sequence). V was shortened by 4 bases and J by 1 base, with 18 bases between the two germline ends. Of the isolated RNA, all was reverse transcribed, and so the sequenced material was expressed TCRB transcripts. Assay: immunoSEQ multiplex PCR; the TCRdb copy retains only in-frame clones and omits some. The repertoire holds more than 300,000 clones, about 14% seen once, with under 0.02% in the top ten. This receptor was taken from a woman younger than 30 in good health. This sequence joins TRBV5-4 and TRBJ2-6, with D possibly TRBD2 on 7 matching bases. Sequenced sample: naive CD4+ T cells from blood. CDR3 nucleotides: TGTGCCAGCAGCACCGGACTAGGGGGAATTTCTGGGGCCAACGTCCTGACTTTC. It codes for CASSTGLGGISGANVLTF.